Listed here are 20 T cell receptor beta chains from one sample, sequenced in a study of response to subunit inactivated influenza vaccine. TCRdb reprocessed the RT-PCR reads via MiXCR and lists one record per CDR3 protein. Of hundreds of thousands of distinct CDR3 sequences listed, 15% to 18% are singletons. This specimen was PBMCs from blood, taken 11 to 12 days after vaccination. The receptors were gathered from a man aged 45-60 years who received an inactivated influenza vaccine.

This clonotype was counted between two and nine times. The V and J genes are TRBV24-1 and TRBJ2-1, with 9 nucleotides matching TRBD2. The CDR3 covers 14 residues. Trimming at V came to 9 bases and at J to 2 bases, leaving 4 bases not matched to a gene. Germline CDR1 KGHDR, CDR2 SFDVKD. The DNA of the CDR3 is TGTGCCACCCAAGCGGGGGGTCCCTACAATGAGCAGTTCTTC. Encoded protein: CATQAGGPYNEQFF.

The chain recombines TRBV28 with TRBJ1-4; D gene unclear. The V gene's germline CDR1 is MDHEN and CDR2 SYDVKM. The CDR3 is 14 amino acids. The V and J ends lost 3 bases and 11 bases respectively, with 16 bases between them. CDR3: CASSLSGYLGKLFF. As DNA, the CDR3 is TGTGCCAGCAGTTTGTCGGGATATCTGGGGAAACTGTTTTTT.

J is TRBJ2-7 and V is TRBV12-3 or TRBV12-4; no definite D call. V was trimmed by 3 bases and J by 6 bases, leaving 15 bases between them. The CDR3 runs 14 residues. CDR3 sequence reads: CASSFYALPGEQYF. The DNA for the CDR3 is TGTGCCAGCAGTTTTTACGCCCTCCCTGGCGAGCAGTACTTC.

The chain is built from TRBV10-3 and TRBJ1-5; tentatively, D is TRBD1 (5 bases). Germline V gives CDR1 ENHRY, CDR2 SYGVKD. Between the trimmed V and J ends, which lost 0 bases and 2 bases, there was a span of 14 bases. There are 17 residues in the CDR3. The CDR3 DNA sequence: TGTGCCATCAGTGAGTCGATTATAGGGGTTGGCAATCAGCCCCAGCATTTT. The encoded protein is CAISESIIGVGNQPQHF.

The rearrangement links TRBV10-3 to TRBJ2-3, with TRBD2 matching 7 bases. J was trimmed by 0 bases and V by 4 bases; bases with no gene match: 7. Looked up from germline, CDR1 is ENHRY and CDR2 is SYGVKD. The CDR3 spans 16 residues. CDR3 loop: CAISAASGDSTDTQYF. The DNA of the CDR3 is TGTGCCATCAGTGCTGCCAGCGGGGACAGCACAGATACGCAGTATTTT.

The table lists this clonotype with a few counts. V usage is TRBV28 and J usage is TRBJ1-2; D call uncertain. Germline V gene sequence: CDR1 MDHEN, CDR2 SYDVKM. Trimming stripped 6 bases from V and 0 bases from J, with 17 bases between. This CDR3 region has 16 residues. The CDR3: CASSLPETPSNYGYTF. CDR3 sequence (DNA): TGTGCCAGCAGCCTTCCAGAGACCCCGTCTAACTATGGCTACACCTTC.

This clonotype was counted a few times. CDR3: CASSLGSFGESLETQYF. The CDR3 DNA is TGCGCCAGCAGCTTGGGGTCGTTCGGGGAATCTCTAGAGACCCAGTACTTC. The V and J genes are TRBV5-1 and TRBJ2-5, with TRBD2 as a possible D gene (5 bases). Germline-derived CDR1 and CDR2 are SGHRS and YFSETQ. With 0 bases removed from V and 4 bases from J, the gap between germline ends came to 19 bases. The CDR3 is made up of 17 amino acids.

The CDR3 sequence: CASSWGTSGGPDTQYF. The CDR3 DNA reads TGTGCCAGCAGTTGGGGGACTAGCGGGGGGCCAGATACGCAGTATTTT. V is TRBV12-3 or TRBV12-4 and J is TRBJ2-3, with 15 positions matching TRBD2. The CDR3 spans 16 residues. Trimming removed 4 bases from V and 4 bases from J; junction bases left unmatched: 3.

This clonotype was picked up a small number of times. The V call is TRBV7-8, the J call TRBJ2-7; D unresolved. V lost 0 bases to trimming and J lost 5 bases, with 8 bases between them. CDR1 and CDR2 from the germline V gene are SGHVS and FQNEAQ. The CDR3 spans 13 residues. CDR3 bases: TGTGCCAGCAGCTTAGCCCCTCGGGACGAGCAGTACTTC. It encodes CASSLAPRDEQYF.

This clonotype was counted only a few times. The chain couples TRBV3-1 to TRBJ2-3; no clear D. The germline CDR1 and CDR2 sequences are LGHDT and YNNKEL (reference sequence). This CDR3 contains 12 residues. V shed 1 base and J shed 5 bases, with 4 bases lying between them. CDR3 DNA: TGTGCCAGCAGCCAAGTAGGAGATACGCAGTATTTT. Translation gives CASSQVGDTQYF.

J is TRBJ1-1 and V is TRBV29-1, with TRBD1 matching over 11 bases. V was clipped by 3 bases and J by 4 bases; unmatched bases: 25. Germline assignment: CDR1 SQVTM and CDR2 ANQGSEA. The CDR3 totals 21 residues. The CDR3 spells CSVDSTTYKRTGGALVTEAFF. DNA for the CDR3: TGCAGCGTTGACTCCACAACATACAAGAGGACAGGGGGCGCGCTGGTCACTGAAGCTTTCTTT.

The genes are TRBV10-3 and TRBJ2-7, with TRBD2 as a possible D gene (6 bases). With 6 bases removed from V and 2 bases from J, the gap between germline ends came to 11 bases. CDR3 length equals 13 residues. Germline V gene data show CDR1 as ENHRY and CDR2 as SYGVKD. CDR3 region: CAIRLTSTYEQYF. The CDR3 DNA sequence: TGTGCCATCAGATTAACTAGCACCTACGAGCAGTACTTC.

This clonotype was counted between two and nine times. The J gene is TRBJ1-2, the V gene TRBV10-3; 7 nucleotides align to TRBD1. V gave up 4 bases and J gave up 5 bases; unmatched junction bases: 4. The germline V gene has CDR1 ENHRY and CDR2 SYGVKD. The CDR3 has 13 residues. The CDR3 loop is CAISGGTAYGYTF. The CDR3 DNA is TGTGCCATCAGTGGTGGGACAGCTTATGGCTACACCTTC.

The chain has TRBV5-1 and TRBJ2-1, with unresolved D. The CDR3 runs to 11 residues. Germline V gene lookup returns CDR1 SGHRS and CDR2 YFSETQ. V lost 5 bases to trimming and J lost 8 bases, with 8 bases between them. The DNA of the CDR3 is TGCGCCAGCAGTTGGGCCGATGAGCAGTTCTTC. The encoded protein is CASSWADEQFF.

CDR3 DNA: TGCGCCAGCAGCTGGGCCGGAGGGGATGAAAAACTGTTTTTT. Translation gives CASSWAGGDEKLFF. V usage is TRBV5-1 and J usage is TRBJ1-4; D might be TRBD1 (5 bases). V was shortened by 3 bases and J by 6 bases, with 12 bases between the two germline ends. The CDR3 loop spans 14 amino acids. Per germline, CDR1 SGHRS and CDR2 YFSETQ. Based on the CDR3 plus reference TRBV5-1 and TRBJ1-4, the full variable domain is KAGVTQTPRYLIKTRGQQVTLSCSPISGHRSVSWYQQTPGQGLQFLFEYFSETQRNKGNFPGRFSGRQFSNSRSEMNVSTLELGDSALYLCASSWAGGDEKLFFGSGTQLSVL.

The genes are TRBV20-1 and TRBJ2-1; 7 positions agree with TRBD2. The trim removed 6 bases at V and 1 base at J, leaving 6 bases unmatched. Germline V gives CDR1 DFQATT, CDR2 SNEGSKA (reference sequence). CDR3 length equals 14 residues. The CDR3 loop is CSAELAASYNEQFF. The CDR3 DNA is TGCAGTGCCGAGCTAGCGGCTTCCTACAATGAGCAGTTCTTC.

The chain employs TRBV6-1 and TRBJ2-2; 14 bases line up with TRBD2. The CDR3 is made up of 17 amino acids. CDR1 is MNHNS and CDR2 is SASEGT in the germline V gene. Trimming cost V 5 bases and J 7 bases; bases outside gene matches: 9. The DNA of the CDR3 is TGTGCCAGCAGTCCGCGACTAGCGGGGGGGCCTGGCGGGGAGCTGTTTTTT. Its protein is CASSPRLAGGPGGELFF.

The rearrangement joins TRBV27 to TRBJ2-1; TRBD2 is a possible D gene (6 bases). Germline V gene data show CDR1 as MNHEY and CDR2 as SMNVEV (reference sequence). CDR3 length equals 16 residues. V gave up 4 bases and J gave up 2 bases, with 15 bases separating them. CDR3: CASSSIHRLAYNEQFF. CDR3 DNA: TGTGCCAGCAGTTCCATACACAGACTAGCCTACAATGAGCAGTTCTTC.

This clonotype showed up many times. V is TRBV4-1 and J is TRBJ2-3, with unresolved D. Germline V gene lookup returns CDR1 MGHRA and CDR2 YSYEKL. V lost 0 bases and J lost 6, with 16 bases in between. CDR3 size: 16 residues. The CDR3 nucleotides read TGCGCCAGCAGCCAAGATATACCCACCCCGTGGGATACGCAGTATTTT. It yields the protein CASSQDIPTPWDTQYF.

The chain couples TRBV18 to TRBJ2-5; TRBD2 matches at 9 bases. V was pared by 4 bases and J by 4 bases, with 7 bases of the junction left unmatched. CDR1 KGHSH and CDR2 LQKENI come from the germline V gene. The CDR3 extends over 15 amino acids. The CDR3 protein is CASSLAGVKGETQYF. The CDR3 nucleotides read TGTGCCAGCTCACTAGCGGGAGTTAAAGGAGAGACCCAGTACTTC.